The clone carrying this TCR beta chain was detected a few times. The antigen is undetermined. The germline V gene encodes CDR1 SGHNT and CDR2 YYREEE (reference sequence). The CDR3 extends over 15 amino acids. Trimming removed 4 bases at V and 6 bases at J, with 16 bases between. The entry originates in a study of vaccination effects on CD4 cells after COVID-19. Study at large: Either the BNT162b2 or mRNA-1273 vaccine was given to participants in two doses. General study results and limits: Clones induced by infection and by vaccine showed marked clonal contraction late after vaccination.

Expansion of antigen-specific CD4+ T cells with viral peptide pools was carried out by the ViraFEST assay before sequencing. Upon completion of roughly ten days in culture, CD4+ T cells were isolated. Prior SARS-CoV-2 infection was absent in the vaccine recipients, as shown by negative nucleocapsid antibodies. The authors exchanged half the medium for IL-2 medium on days 3 and 7. Measured with immunoSEQ multiplex PCR; TCRdb has only the in-frame clones, and not every one. This table holds under 55,000 clones, more than 70% found once. This chain uses TRBV5-4 with TRBJ2-2, with D perhaps TRBD2 (6 bases). This sequence was found in a human donor who received a COVID-19 vaccine. The specimen was CD4+ T cells from PBMCs cultured with HCoV-OC43 spike peptides, collected before COVID-19 vaccination. This sample's subset: HCoV-OC43 spike overlapping peptide pool stimulation. CDR3 coding DNA: TGTGCCAGCAGCCCTGGGGATGGGGGGTCCGGGGAGCTGTTTTTT. Translated, it gives CASSPGDGGSGELFF.